One sample yielded the 15 T cell receptor beta chains listed below, sequenced in a study of human T cells and chemical hapten exposure. TCRdb itself ran the RACE reads through MiXCR, one entry per CDR3 protein. The sample consists of tens of thousands of distinct CDR3 sequences, about 11% of them appearing once. Time point denoted: patch test 2, 6 weeks after DPC sensitization. Treatment indicated: therapeutic diphenylcyclopropenone sensitization with weekly scalp DPC. The input for sequencing was whole blood, taken in connection with sensitization to the hapten diphenylcyclopropenone (DPC). The receptors stem from a man aged 35-49 years with alopecia areata. Some clones in this sample may be carry-over from other donors' samples.

This rearrangement joins TRBV18 to TRBJ2-5; 9 bases agree with TRBD1. The length of the CDR3 is 16 residues. Germline V CDR1 and CDR2: KGHSH, LQKENI. J was trimmed by 1 base and V by 2 bases; bases with no gene match: 5. CDR3 DNA: TGTGCCAGCTCACCATTCACAGGGGGCTCCCAAGAGACCCAGTACTTC. Protein sequence: CASSPFTGGSQETQYF.

The chain joins TRBV7-2 to TRBJ2-7; D is ambiguous. The V and J ends lost 4 bases and 2 bases respectively, with 12 bases between them. The CDR3 is made up of 14 amino acids. The germline V gene has CDR1 SGHTA and CDR2 FQGNSA. The chain's CDR3 is CASSSQSGAYEQYF. CDR3 sequence (DNA): TGTGCCAGCAGCTCTCAATCTGGCGCCTACGAGCAGTACTTC.

This clonotype was counted between two and nine times. This rearrangement joins TRBV20-1 to TRBJ1-5, with 7 bases fitting TRBD1. Germline trimming cut 3 bases from V and 3 bases from J; bases unmatched to any gene: 2. This CDR3 is built from 13 residues. Germline V gives CDR1 DFQATT, CDR2 SNEGSKA (reference sequence). The CDR3 DNA reads as TGCAGTGCTAGGACAGGGCCCAATCAGCCCCAGCATTTT. Translated, it gives CSARTGPNQPQHF.

This clonotype was observed many times. This chain links TRBV27 with TRBJ1-6; 8 bases line up with TRBD1. CDR3 size: 16 residues. Germline lookup yields CDR1 MNHEY and CDR2 SMNVEV (reference sequence). J was trimmed by 5 bases and V by 2 bases; bases with no gene match: 5. DNA of the CDR3: TGTGCCAGCAGTTTAACACAGGGGGTTGATAATTCACCCCTCCACTTT. Translated, it gives CASSLTQGVDNSPLHF.

This clonotype came up a few times. This chain's CDR3 is CASSSPGPTYNEQFF. The CDR3, as DNA: TGCGCCAGCAGCTCACCCGGGCCGACCTACAATGAGCAGTTCTTC. The chain is built from TRBV5-1 and TRBJ2-1; D is undetermined. Trimming cost V 3 bases and J 2 bases, with 12 bases left between them. Germline-derived CDR1 and CDR2 are SGHRS and YFSETQ. The CDR3 is 15 amino acids.

This clonotype occurred a few times. V usage is TRBV19 and J usage is TRBJ1-6; the match to TRBD1 covers 8 bases. The CDR3 contains 15 residues. Germline V lookup: CDR1 LNHDA, CDR2 SQIVND (reference sequence). The J segment lost 8 bases and the V segment lost 5 bases, leaving 8 bases of the junction unmatched. The CDR3 region has the DNA TGTGCCAGTAGTGTTGGACAGGGAAAGGATTCACCCCTCCACTTT. Its protein product is CASSVGQGKDSPLHF.

The table lists this clonotype with a few counts. The genes are TRBV5-5 and TRBJ1-4, with no clear D. This CDR3 region has 13 residues. V was cut by 0 bases and J by 5 bases, with 5 bases left in between. Germline assignment: CDR1 SGHKS and CDR2 YYEKEE (reference sequence). The chain's CDR3 is CASSLGVNEKLFF. CDR3 in DNA: TGTGCCAGCAGCTTGGGCGTAAATGAAAAACTGTTTTTT.

In its sample, this clonotype was seen a few times. J is TRBJ1-5 and V is TRBV19; possibly TRBD1 for D (6 bases). The CDR3 contains 16 residues. Germline lookup yields CDR1 LNHDA and CDR2 SQIVND (reference sequence). Trimming removed 2 bases from V and 7 bases from J, with 18 bases in between. The CDR3 spells CASSIRGKGNSQPQHF. CDR3 bases: TGTGCCAGTAGTATAAGGGGGAAAGGGAATTCGCAGCCCCAGCATTTT.

The gene calls are TRBV28 and TRBJ1-5, with D maybe TRBD1 (6 bases). Germline CDR1 is MDHEN and CDR2 is SYDVKM. This CDR3 is 16 amino acids long. The V and J ends lost 5 bases and 0 bases respectively, with 14 bases between them. The CDR3 nucleotides are TGTGCCAGCAGTCGACCTGACAGGACTAGCAATCAGCCCCAGCATTTT. Amino acid sequence: CASSRPDRTSNQPQHF.

The table lists this clonotype with many counts. One end of the junction is discordant with germline, which a read error may explain. The chain recombines TRBV7-7 with TRBJ2-3; possibly TRBD2 for D (5 bases). The CDR3 consists of 15 residues. CDR1 SSHAT and CDR2 FNYEAQ come from the germline V gene (reference sequence). This CDR3 is CASSLAPGSTDTQYF. In nucleotides, the CDR3 is TGTGCTAGCAGCTTAGCGCCGGGATCTACAGATACGCAGTATTTT.

This clonotype showed up many times. V usage is TRBV6-5 and J usage is TRBJ1-5; D is unresolved. V was trimmed by 7 bases and J by 3 bases, leaving 10 bases between them. The germline V gene has CDR1 MNHEY and CDR2 SVGAGI. The CDR3 consists of 13 residues. CDR3 nucleotides: TGTGCCAGCAAACGGTCACTCAATCAGCCCCAGCATTTT. This sequence encodes CASKRSLNQPQHF.

This clonotype was counted between two and nine times. The chain employs TRBV6-1 and TRBJ2-7; TRBD2 matches 7 bases. From germline, CDR1 is MNHNS and CDR2 SASEGT. The CDR3 consists of 16 residues. Trimming cost V 2 bases and J 0 bases; bases outside gene matches: 7. As DNA, the CDR3 is TGTGCCAGCAGTGAAACCGGCGGGGGTTCCTCCTACGAGCAGTACGTC. It translates to CASSETGGGSSYEQYV.

The V call is TRBV29-1, the J call TRBJ2-1, with 8 bases aligning to TRBD1. V was pared by 6 bases and J by 6 bases, with 10 bases of the junction left unmatched. Germline V CDR1 and CDR2: SQVTM, ANQGSEA. The CDR3 has 14 residues. DNA of the CDR3: TGCAGCGTGATCGGGACAGGATCGGTCAATGAGCAGTTCTTC. This sequence encodes CSVIGTGSVNEQFF.

This clonotype was detected only a few times. The rearrangement links TRBV5-5 to TRBJ1-1, with unresolved D. Germline V CDR1 and CDR2: SGHKS, YYEKEE (reference sequence). V shed 0 bases and J shed 2 bases, with 8 bases lying between them. The CDR3 contains 14 residues. CDR3 sequence (DNA): TGTGCCAGCAGCTTGGTACAATACAACACTGAAGCTTTCTTT. This encodes CASSLVQYNTEAFF.

This clonotype has just a few counts. CDR3 residues: CASSFTGGAETQYF. CDR3 sequence (DNA): TGTGCCAGCAGTTTTACGGGGGGTGCAGAGACCCAGTACTTC. This rearrangement joins TRBV28 to TRBJ2-5; the match to TRBD2 covers 7 bases. CDR3 length: 14 amino acids. Germline loops: CDR1 MDHEN, CDR2 SYDVKM. Trimming removed 3 bases from V and 4 bases from J; junction bases left unmatched: 5.